The clone carrying this TCR beta chain was counted many times. Its antigen remains unidentified. TCR beta CDR3 sequences were amplified from RNA transcripts. Researchers ran a first-round RT-PCR on the TCR CDR3 using the HTBI primer set. MiXCR, applied by TCRdb to the multiplex PCR reads, yields one record per CDR3 protein. This sample has approximately 380,000 distinct CDR3 sequences; approximately 17% occur once, and the top ten carry around 40%. Orbital computed tomography and thyroid ultrasound, together with serum TRAb and thyroxine and clinical symptoms, were used for diagnoses. The source of the sample is a study of T cells in Graves' hyperthyroidism and ophthalmopathy. Study overall: Specimen type is peripheral blood, collected at initial diagnosis prior to any treatment. Study outcomes and limitations: Ophthalmopathy and stable hyperthyroidism were told apart by a 13 V-J model.

The TCR originated in a young man with Graves' ophthalmopathy. The sample comprised blood.

DNA for the CDR3: TGTGCCAGCAGCCAAGATGGTAACGGGGGCGATACGCAGTATTTT. The encoded protein is CASSQDGNGGDTQYF. The V call is TRBV3-1, the J call TRBJ2-3; either TRBD1 or TRBD2 may supply D (6 bases each). The V end was cut by 0 bases, the J end by 6 bases, with 13 bases between. The CDR3 consists of 15 residues. Germline V gene sequence: CDR1 LGHDT, CDR2 YNNKEL (reference sequence).